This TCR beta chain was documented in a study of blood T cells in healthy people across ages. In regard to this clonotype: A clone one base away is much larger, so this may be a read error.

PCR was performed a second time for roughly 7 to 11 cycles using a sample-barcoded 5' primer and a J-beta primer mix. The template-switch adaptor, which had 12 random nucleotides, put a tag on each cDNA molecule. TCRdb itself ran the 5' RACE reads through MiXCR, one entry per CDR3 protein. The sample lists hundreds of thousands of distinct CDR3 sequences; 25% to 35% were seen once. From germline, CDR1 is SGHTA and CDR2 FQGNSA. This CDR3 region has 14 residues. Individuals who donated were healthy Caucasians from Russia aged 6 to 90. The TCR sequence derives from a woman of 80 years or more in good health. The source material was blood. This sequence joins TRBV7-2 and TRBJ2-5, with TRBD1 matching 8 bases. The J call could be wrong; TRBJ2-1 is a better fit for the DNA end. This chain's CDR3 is CASSSRDRQETQFF. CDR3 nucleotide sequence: TGTGCCAGCAGCTCACGGGACAGGCAAGAGACCCAGTTCTTC.